This T cell receptor (beta chain) was identified in a study of patients and donors after allogeneic stem cell transplantation (dated by TCRdb to the early 2020s). The CDR3 has 12 amino acids, counting the end cysteine and phenylalanine. Of the read, only the CDR3 DNA is kept; its 36 bases are in frame from base 1. CDR1 KGHDR and CDR2 SFDVKD are derived from the germline V gene. V sheds 4 bases and J sheds 9 bases, leaving 9 bases between their ends. Concerning this clonotype: Its target antigen remains unknown. Base qualities are not at hand, and no much larger clone is one base apart.

Library construction relied on RT-PCR. The reads were generated on a NextSeq 550. TCRdb applied fastp at Q25 and MiXCR to the public reads, then kept only in-frame beta chains. Each CDR3 protein gets just one entry, which takes the most common genes and DNA from the rows behind it. Here the sample has about a million distinct CDR3 sequences; approximately 18% occur a single time. The ten largest account for around 6% of the sample. The sequence was collected from a human donor who was either an allogeneic HSCT recipient or a stem cell or donor lymphocyte infusion donor (not recorded which). It is not recorded whose cells these are; they may come from a transplant donor. Sequenced input: blood, either unsorted or a sorted T cell fraction (not recorded which). Rearrangement joined TRBV24-1 to TRBJ1-5; perhaps TRBD1 is the D gene, with 5 bases matching. This receptor has the CDR3 CATSDPTGPQHF. The DNA sequence is given as TGTGCCACCAGTGACCCCACAGGGCCCCAGCATTTT.